This entry features one TCR beta chain sequence. The entry originates in a study of T cell changes during pregnancy in multiple sclerosis. CDR3 length: 16 amino acids. Per the germline V gene, CDR1 is SGHDT and CDR2 is YYEEEE. The V and J ends lost 2 bases and 2 bases respectively, with 14 bases between them. The data were produced by immunoSEQ multiplex PCR, yet TCRdb's version contains in-frame clones alone and is incomplete. Among approximately 88,000 clones listed, about 94% were seen once. The source of this sequence is a female donor with multiple sclerosis, enrolled in a pregnancy study. The gene calls are TRBV5-6 and TRBJ1-3; D is possibly TRBD1 (6 bases). Sequenced material: peripheral blood, taken in the third trimester of pregnancy. The CDR3 is CASSLGGIQPGNTIYF. The CDR3 region has the DNA TGTGCCAGCAGCTTAGGGGGAATCCAGCCTGGAAACACCATATATTTT.